The rows below give T cell receptor beta chains drawn from one sample of a study of T-cell reconstitution after alpha-beta-depleted transplantation in children. TCRdb analysed the PCR reads with MiXCR anew, one entry per CDR3 protein. Of about 210,000 distinct CDR3 sequences listed, about a sixth are singletons. Sequences were derived from PBMCs, mostly from graft donor cells, sampled 360 days after TCRalphabeta/CD19-depleted stem cell transplant. These TCRs come from a male patient aged 2-9 years who had a stem cell transplant for acute lymphoblastic leukemia, so the T cells may come from the graft donor. The CDR3 runs from the conserved cysteine through the conserved F or W. Each record gives: CDR3 DNA, CDR3 protein, J gene, V gene, clone size, D gene. D genes are given only for firm matches. Clone size is shown for a subset of rows, as once, few, many or a class of expanded clone.

cdr3_nt: TGTGCCAGTATGAGTGGTCGGCAGGGACTCTACGAGCAGTACTTC; cdr3_aa: CASMSGRQGLYEQYF; j_call: TRBJ2-7; v_call: TRBV19; clone_size: -; d_call: -
cdr3_nt: TGTGCCAGCAGCTCCCCCGGGGACACCCGGCAGTATTTT; cdr3_aa: CASSSPGDTRQYF; j_call: TRBJ2-3; v_call: TRBV5-5; clone_size: few; d_call: -
cdr3_nt: TGTGCTAGCAGCCCCAAGCCGGGACTAGCGGCACTCAACAATGAGCAGTTCTTC; cdr3_aa: CASSPKPGLAALNNEQFF; j_call: TRBJ2-1; v_call: TRBV7-7; clone_size: -; d_call: TRBD2
cdr3_nt: TGTGCCAGCAGCGATCCCATGTTGGGGGAGGGCGGCTACACCTTC; cdr3_aa: CASSDPMLGEGGYTF; j_call: TRBJ1-2; v_call: TRBV13; clone_size: few; d_call: -
cdr3_nt: TGTGCCAGCAGTGCGCTCGGGGGGGGTATAGTCCCCTACGAGCAGTACTTC; cdr3_aa: CASSALGGGIVPYEQYF; j_call: TRBJ2-7; v_call: TRBV27; clone_size: -; d_call: TRBD2
cdr3_nt: TGTGCCAGCAGTTATCGGACCCACTTGGAGTGGACCCAGCATTTT; cdr3_aa: CASSYRTHLEWTQHF; j_call: TRBJ1-5; v_call: TRBV6-2/TRBV6-3; clone_size: -; d_call: -
cdr3_nt: TGTGCCAGCGCCGATTTCTCCTACAATGAGCAGTTCTTC; cdr3_aa: CASADFSYNEQFF; j_call: TRBJ2-1; v_call: TRBV6-6; clone_size: few; d_call: -
cdr3_nt: TGTGCCAGCAGTGAATGGGGCAGCTATGGCTACACCTTC; cdr3_aa: CASSEWGSYGYTF; j_call: TRBJ1-2; v_call: TRBV6-1; clone_size: few; d_call: -
cdr3_nt: TGTGCCAGCCAGCCTAAGAACAAGGAGACCCAGTACTTC; cdr3_aa: CASQPKNKETQYF; j_call: TRBJ2-5; v_call: TRBV6-1; clone_size: -; d_call: -
cdr3_nt: TGTGCCAGCAGTTTAGACCTAGCGGGGGGGCTAGGAAATGAGCAGTTCTTC; cdr3_aa: CASSLDLAGGLGNEQFF; j_call: TRBJ2-1; v_call: TRBV28; clone_size: many; d_call: TRBD2
cdr3_nt: TGCGCCAGCAGCTTGCGGACAGCAATTAAGACCCAGTACTTC; cdr3_aa: CASSLRTAIKTQYF; j_call: TRBJ2-5; v_call: TRBV5-1; clone_size: -; d_call: -
cdr3_nt: TGTGCCAGCAGTCACCCCTCCTCGAACTATGGCTACACCTTC; cdr3_aa: CASSHPSSNYGYTF; j_call: TRBJ1-2; v_call: TRBV6-5; clone_size: -; d_call: -
cdr3_nt: TGCAGCGTCCCGGGACCCCGGGGGGCCACTGAAGCTTTCTTT; cdr3_aa: CSVPGPRGATEAFF; j_call: TRBJ1-1; v_call: TRBV29-1; clone_size: few; d_call: -
cdr3_nt: TGTGCCAGCAGTTCCCGTGGACTAGCCATAAGCCTGGATTCAGAGACCCAGTACTTC; cdr3_aa: CASSSRGLAISLDSETQYF; j_call: TRBJ2-5; v_call: TRBV27; clone_size: -; d_call: TRBD2
cdr3_nt: TGTGCCAGCAGCTACACAGGGCTTGGGGCCAACGTCCTGACTTTC; cdr3_aa: CASSYTGLGANVLTF; j_call: TRBJ2-6; v_call: TRBV6-5; clone_size: -; d_call: -
cdr3_nt: TGTGCCAGCAGCCAAGATAGGCAGGGCCGGTCCTCCGAGCAGTACTTC; cdr3_aa: CASSQDRQGRSSEQYF; j_call: TRBJ2-7; v_call: TRBV4-2; clone_size: few; d_call: -
cdr3_nt: TGCGCCAGCAGCTTGGTTAGCGGGGGACAAGAGACCCAGTACTTC; cdr3_aa: CASSLVSGGQETQYF; j_call: TRBJ2-5; v_call: TRBV5-1; clone_size: -; d_call: TRBD2
cdr3_nt: TGCGCCAGCAGCTTAGGGACAGGGGCCTACGAGCAGTACTTC; cdr3_aa: CASSLGTGAYEQYF; j_call: TRBJ2-7; v_call: TRBV5-1; clone_size: many; d_call: TRBD1
cdr3_nt: TGTGCCAGCATGGATCTAGCGGGGGGGTTCAATGAGCAGTTCTTC; cdr3_aa: CASMDLAGGFNEQFF; j_call: TRBJ2-1; v_call: TRBV12-3/TRBV12-4; clone_size: many; d_call: TRBD2
cdr3_nt: TGTGCCAGCAGCCCACCACGGGCCCAAGGCACAGATACGCAGTATTTT; cdr3_aa: CASSPPRAQGTDTQYF; j_call: TRBJ2-3; v_call: TRBV7-9; clone_size: -; d_call: -
cdr3_nt: TGTGCCAGCACCTTTACAGGGAGGGATGCCTACGAGCAGTACTTC; cdr3_aa: CASTFTGRDAYEQYF; j_call: TRBJ2-7; v_call: TRBV28; clone_size: few; d_call: -
cdr3_nt: TGTGCCAGCAGCTTACCGGGACGGGATCAGCCCCAGCATTTT; cdr3_aa: CASSLPGRDQPQHF; j_call: TRBJ1-5; v_call: TRBV7-9; clone_size: few; d_call: -
cdr3_nt: TGTGCCAGCAGGGACCGGTGGGGGGGTACCACAGATACGCAGTATTTT; cdr3_aa: CASRDRWGGTTDTQYF; j_call: TRBJ2-3; v_call: TRBV28; clone_size: -; d_call: TRBD2
cdr3_nt: TGTGCCAGCAGCTTCCGACCAGAAGAGACCCAGTACTTC; cdr3_aa: CASSFRPEETQYF; j_call: TRBJ2-5; v_call: TRBV5-5; clone_size: few; d_call: -
cdr3_nt: TGTGCCAGCAGCTTCAAAACGGACAGTTACGAGCAGTACTTC; cdr3_aa: CASSFKTDSYEQYF; j_call: TRBJ2-7; v_call: TRBV7-2; clone_size: -; d_call: -
cdr3_nt: TGCGCCAGCAGCCTGGGACTAGCGGGGGGTTCTGACCTCGGAGAGACCCAGTACTTC; cdr3_aa: CASSLGLAGGSDLGETQYF; j_call: TRBJ2-5; v_call: TRBV5-1; clone_size: -; d_call: TRBD2
cdr3_nt: TGTGCCACCAGTGACCCCGCTAGCGGGGGCTACAATGAGCAGTTCTTC; cdr3_aa: CATSDPASGGYNEQFF; j_call: TRBJ2-1; v_call: TRBV24-1; clone_size: -; d_call: TRBD2
cdr3_nt: TGTGCCAGCAGAGGGGGGGTCACTGAAGCTTTCTTT; cdr3_aa: CASRGGVTEAFF; j_call: TRBJ1-1; v_call: TRBV12-3/TRBV12-4; clone_size: -; d_call: -
cdr3_nt: TGTGCCAGCAGTTCTCTAGCAAATCCCTACAATGAGCAGTTCTTC; cdr3_aa: CASSSLANPYNEQFF; j_call: TRBJ2-1; v_call: TRBV28; clone_size: few; d_call: -
cdr3_nt: TGTGCCACCAGTGATTTGTCGGAGCCCCAGCATTTT; cdr3_aa: CATSDLSEPQHF; j_call: TRBJ1-5; v_call: TRBV24-1; clone_size: -; d_call: -
cdr3_nt: TGTGCCAGCAGCCAAGGCCCGCAGACAAACACTGAAGCTTTCTTT; cdr3_aa: CASSQGPQTNTEAFF; j_call: TRBJ1-1; v_call: TRBV3-1; clone_size: -; d_call: -
cdr3_nt: TGTGCCAGCAGCCAAGCGGGGGGCCAAGAGACCCAGTACTTC; cdr3_aa: CASSQAGGQETQYF; j_call: TRBJ2-5; v_call: TRBV3-1; clone_size: -; d_call: TRBD2
cdr3_nt: TGCAGTGCGAGAAGTCGGGGACCCCAAGAGACCCAGTACTTC; cdr3_aa: CSARSRGPQETQYF; j_call: TRBJ2-5; v_call: TRBV20-1; clone_size: -; d_call: -
cdr3_nt: TGCGCCAGCAGCGCCACCGGGACAGCCCAAAACATTCAGTACTTC; cdr3_aa: CASSATGTAQNIQYF; j_call: TRBJ2-4; v_call: TRBV5-1; clone_size: -; d_call: TRBD1
cdr3_nt: TGTGCCAGCAGTGAAGGGTCAGAAACGGATACGCAGTATTTT; cdr3_aa: CASSEGSETDTQYF; j_call: TRBJ2-3; v_call: TRBV2; clone_size: many; d_call: -
cdr3_nt: TGCGCCAGCAGCTGGGGGGATTCCTACGAGCAGTACTTC; cdr3_aa: CASSWGDSYEQYF; j_call: TRBJ2-7; v_call: TRBV5-1; clone_size: -; d_call: -
cdr3_nt: TGCGCCAGCAGCTTGGCCGGGGATTCGGTACCCCTCCACTTT; cdr3_aa: CASSLAGDSVPLHF; j_call: TRBJ1-6; v_call: TRBV5-1; clone_size: few; d_call: -
cdr3_nt: TGTGCCAGCAGCACCGCAGGGGGCTTCTACAATGAGCAGTTCTTC; cdr3_aa: CASSTAGGFYNEQFF; j_call: TRBJ2-1; v_call: TRBV5-6; clone_size: few; d_call: TRBD1
cdr3_nt: TGTGCCAGCAGCCAAGTTCCCTACGAGCAGTACTTC; cdr3_aa: CASSQVPYEQYF; j_call: TRBJ2-7; v_call: TRBV14; clone_size: few; d_call: -
cdr3_nt: TGTGCCAGCAGCTTCAACTTTGCGGCAGCGAACACTGAAGCTTTCTTT; cdr3_aa: CASSFNFAAANTEAFF; j_call: TRBJ1-1; v_call: TRBV7-2; clone_size: -; d_call: -
cdr3_nt: TGCGCCAGCAGCCGGACAGGGGAGGGGGGTGAAAAACTGTTTTTT; cdr3_aa: CASSRTGEGGEKLFF; j_call: TRBJ1-4; v_call: TRBV4-3; clone_size: few; d_call: TRBD1
cdr3_nt: TGTGCCAGCAGCTTATCCTCCCGTAGACAGGGGTCTGGGGCCAACGTCCTGACTTTC; cdr3_aa: CASSLSSRRQGSGANVLTF; j_call: TRBJ2-6; v_call: TRBV6-5; clone_size: -; d_call: TRBD1
cdr3_nt: TGCAGCGTTGACAGGGCTGGGAACACTGAAGCTTTCTTT; cdr3_aa: CSVDRAGNTEAFF; j_call: TRBJ1-1; v_call: TRBV29-1; clone_size: -; d_call: -
cdr3_nt: TGCAGTGCTCTCCTCCGGACGGGACGGATTAATGAAAAACTGTTTTTT; cdr3_aa: CSALLRTGRINEKLFF; j_call: TRBJ1-4; v_call: TRBV20-1; clone_size: few; d_call: -
cdr3_nt: TGTGCCAGTAGAGACCTAGGATCCCGGGAGCAGTACTTC; cdr3_aa: CASRDLGSREQYF; j_call: TRBJ2-7; v_call: TRBV19; clone_size: many; d_call: -
cdr3_nt: TGTGCCAGCAGCCCCGCGGTCTCCTCGGGGGAGCAGTACTTC; cdr3_aa: CASSPAVSSGEQYF; j_call: TRBJ2-7; v_call: TRBV7-9; clone_size: -; d_call: -
cdr3_nt: TGTGCCAGCAGTGAGCTTGGCAGGGAGGATGAGCAGTTCTTC; cdr3_aa: CASSELGREDEQFF; j_call: TRBJ2-1; v_call: TRBV2; clone_size: -; d_call: -
cdr3_nt: TGTGCCAGCAAGGGCAGGGGAAGCTATGGCTACACCTTC; cdr3_aa: CASKGRGSYGYTF; j_call: TRBJ1-2; v_call: TRBV2; clone_size: -; d_call: -
cdr3_nt: TGTGCCAGCAGTCCCCTGGGGGCAGGGGCACAAGAGACCCAGTACTTC; cdr3_aa: CASSPLGAGAQETQYF; j_call: TRBJ2-5; v_call: TRBV12-3/TRBV12-4; clone_size: -; d_call: -
cdr3_nt: TGTGCCAGCAGCTTAGATCTTGTGACAGGGGGCAGGTATGAGCAGTTCTTC; cdr3_aa: CASSLDLVTGGRYEQFF; j_call: TRBJ2-1; v_call: TRBV11-2; clone_size: many; d_call: TRBD1
cdr3_nt: TGTGCCAGCAGCACGCCACAGGGGTTAGTGGAGACCCAGTACTTC; cdr3_aa: CASSTPQGLVETQYF; j_call: TRBJ2-5; v_call: TRBV11-2; clone_size: few; d_call: TRBD1
cdr3_nt: TGTGCCAGCAGCTTTCAGAGTTTCTACGAGCAGTACTTC; cdr3_aa: CASSFQSFYEQYF; j_call: TRBJ2-7; v_call: TRBV5-5; clone_size: few; d_call: -